Below are 11 T cell receptor beta chains sequenced from a single sample in a study of CD8+ T cells in alopecia areata. Isolated RNA was reverse transcribed into cDNA used as the sequencing template. TCRdb keeps only in-frame clones here, not all; method: immunoSEQ multiplex PCR. The profile shows around 150,000 clones, 75% to 85% of them singletons. The treatment: oral pan-JAK inhibitor, 5-10 mg twice daily. The sample here was CD8+ T cells sorted from blood, taken at week 4, from a patient treated with tofacitinib. These receptors came from a human donor with alopecia areata.

The chain recombines TRBV7-9 with TRBJ2-3, with unresolved D. Germline CDR1 SEHNR, CDR2 FQNEAQ (reference sequence). The CDR3 is 12 amino acids. Trimming left V 7 bases short and J 6 bases short, with 11 bases between. The CDR3 DNA reads as TGTGCCAGCACTGGTCAAGTGGATACGCAGTATTTT. Amino acids: CASTGQVDTQYF.

The V and J genes are TRBV19 and TRBJ1-4, with D unclear. Between the trimmed V and J ends, which lost 5 bases and 12 bases, there was a span of 13 bases. Germline V gene sequence: CDR1 LNHDA, CDR2 SQIVND (reference sequence). The CDR3 is 12 amino acids. CDR3 protein: CASSPPGLQLFF. The CDR3 region has the DNA TGTGCCAGTAGTCCACCGGGCCTCCAACTGTTTTTT.

The chain employs TRBV15 and TRBJ2-7; D is ambiguous. The CDR3 consists of 17 residues. In germline, CDR1 is LNHNV, CDR2 YYDKDF (reference sequence). Trimming stripped 0 bases from V and 2 bases from J, with 17 bases between. The CDR3 DNA sequence: TGTGCCACCAGCAGAGATCGCGATACTAACAGCCCCTACGAGCAGTACTTC. It specifies CATSRDRDTNSPYEQYF.

The genes are TRBV27 and TRBJ2-3; D is unresolved. V lost 2 bases to trimming and J lost 4 bases, with 4 bases between them. The CDR3 consists of 12 residues. CDR1 is MNHEY and CDR2 is SMNVEV in the germline V gene (reference sequence). This CDR3 reads CASSLAPDTQYF. Written as DNA, the CDR3 is TGTGCCAGCAGTTTAGCCCCAGATACGCAGTATTTT.

This clone came up a few times. A single base is all that separates this from a far larger clone, so a read error is likely. The chain links TRBV7-2 to TRBJ2-1, with D unclear. CDR3 size: 15 residues. Trimming left V 2 bases short and J 4 bases short, with 12 bases between. Germline V gene data show CDR1 as SGHTA and CDR2 as FQGNSA. The CDR3 loop is CASSLTGVEYNEQFF. The CDR3 coding sequence is TGTGCCAGCAGCTTAACTGGGGTGGAATACAATGAGCAGTTCTTC.

The chain carries TRBV5-6 and TRBJ2-5; a possible D gene is TRBD2 (5 bases). Germline CDR1 and CDR2: SGHDT and YYEEEE. V was shortened by 1 base and J by 7 bases, with 11 bases between the two germline ends. This CDR3 contains 13 residues. CDR3 DNA: TGTGCCAGCAGCTTGCATAGCGTCGGGACCCAGTACTTC. It is translated as CASSLHSVGTQYF. Using reference TRBV5-6 and TRBJ2-5 for the parts outside the CDR3, the full variable domain is DAGVTQSPTHLIKTRGQQVTLRCSPKSGHDTVSWYQQALGQGPQFIFQYYEEEERQRGNFPDRFSGHQFPNYSSELNVNALLLGDSALYLCASSLHSVGTQYFGPGTRLLVL.

This CDR3 reads CASSLKTGQNIQYF. The CDR3 region has the DNA TGTGCCAGCAGCCTAAAGACAGGGCAAAACATTCAGTACTTC. V usage is TRBV11-3 and J usage is TRBJ2-4; 7 bases line up with TRBD1. The V gene's germline CDR1 is SGHNT and CDR2 YENEEA. V dropped 5 bases and J dropped 5; count of bases not matched to a gene: 6. The CDR3 runs 14 residues. Full variable domain (missing parts from reference TRBV11-3 and TRBJ2-4): EAGVVQSPRYKIIEKKQPVAFWCNPISGHNTLYWYLQNLGQGPELLIRYENEEAVDDSQLPKDRFSAERLKGVDSTLKIQPAELGDSAVYLCASSLKTGQNIQYFGAGTRLSVL.

There are a few counts of this clone. This chain links TRBV7-9 with TRBJ2-1; D might be TRBD2 (6 bases). Germline CDR1 SEHNR, CDR2 FQNEAQ (reference sequence). V was pared by 3 bases and J by 7 bases, with 16 bases between. CDR3 size: 15 residues. CDR3 sequence reads: CASSLRLGMVNEQFF. CDR3 sequence (DNA): TGTGCCAGCAGCTTGAGACTAGGAATGGTGAATGAGCAGTTCTTC.

This clone was seen only once. V usage is TRBV29-1 and J usage is TRBJ2-2; 8 nucleotides match TRBD1. The CDR3 has 12 residues. CDR1 is SQVTM, CDR2 ANQGSEA, per germline. V lost 5 bases, J lost 4 bases, and 0 bases stayed unmatched. The chain's CDR3 is CSVTGGTGELFF. The CDR3 DNA reads as TGCAGCGTTACAGGGGGCACCGGGGAGCTGTTTTTT.

The rearrangement uses TRBV27 and TRBJ2-7; possibly TRBD1 for D (6 bases). Germline V lookup: CDR1 MNHEY, CDR2 SMNVEV (reference sequence). V was clipped by 5 bases and J by 3 bases, with 23 bases between them. This CDR3 region has 17 residues. The CDR3 nucleotides read TGTGCCAGCAGTCTAGCCGGGACATCCTCATCCTACTACGAGCAGTACTTC. The encoded protein is CASSLAGTSSSYYEQYF.

The gene calls are TRBV29-1 and TRBJ2-7; TRBD1 is a possible D gene (6 bases). V was shortened by 1 base and J by 4 bases, with 29 bases between the two germline ends. CDR3 length: 19 amino acids. Germline CDR1 is SQVTM and CDR2 is ANQGSEA. The CDR3 coding sequence is TGCAGCGTTGAAGTTCCGGGACACGGGCCCCCGGCGGAACGTTACGAGCAGTACTTC. Protein: CSVEVPGHGPPAERYEQYF.